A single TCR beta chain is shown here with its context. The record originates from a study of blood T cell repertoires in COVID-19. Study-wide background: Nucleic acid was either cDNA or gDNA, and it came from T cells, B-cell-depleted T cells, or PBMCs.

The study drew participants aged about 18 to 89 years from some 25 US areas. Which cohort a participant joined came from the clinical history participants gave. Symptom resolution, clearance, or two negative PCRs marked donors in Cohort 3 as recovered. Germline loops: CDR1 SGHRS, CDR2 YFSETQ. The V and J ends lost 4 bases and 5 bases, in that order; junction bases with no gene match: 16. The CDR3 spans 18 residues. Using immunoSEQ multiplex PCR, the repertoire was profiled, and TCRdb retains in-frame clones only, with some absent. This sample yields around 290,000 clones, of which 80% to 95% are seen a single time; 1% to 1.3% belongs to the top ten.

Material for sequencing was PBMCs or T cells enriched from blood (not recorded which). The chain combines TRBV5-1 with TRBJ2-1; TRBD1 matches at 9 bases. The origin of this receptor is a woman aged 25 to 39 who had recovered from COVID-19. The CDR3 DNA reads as TGCGCCAGCAGCGCTACCCCCGGGACAGGGACGTTGAACAATGAGCAGTTCTTC. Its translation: CASSATPGTGTLNNEQFF.